This entry features one TCR beta chain sequence. Produced via immunoSEQ multiplex PCR; TCRdb's table is partial and in-frame only. The sample has tens of thousands of clones, 80% to 90% seen once. The data derive from a study of a mutant IDH1 vaccine in newly diagnosed glioma. Study as a whole: Patients arrived already treated with radiotherapy, temozolomide, or both, most having had both.

This CDR3 region has 13 residues. V lost 6 bases, J lost 7 bases, and 9 bases stayed unmatched. Germline CDR1 reads MNHEY; CDR2 reads SVGAGI. Indicated time point: baseline, week 1 (first vaccination visit). Treatment indicated: pre-vaccination baseline after standard-of-care therapy. The genes are TRBV6-5 and TRBJ2-7; 7 bases fit TRBD2. The source was PBMCs, collected from a glioma patient treated with radiotherapy, temozolomide or both. The TCR originated in a man aged 18 to 35 with glioma. The DNA of the CDR3 is TGTGCCAGCAGCTGGACTAGATCGGGAGAGCAGTACTTC. Translated, it gives CASSWTRSGEQYF.